This note documents a single T cell receptor (beta chain) sequence. Source study methods: From reference gene primer amplification, estimates of nucleated cell counts were derived. TCRdb's copy holds only in-frame clones and misses some; the assay was immunoSEQ multiplex PCR. V and J calls plus clone size are reproduced from that table; the DNA served to infer D and trimming. The sample lists approximately 170,000 clones; more than 85% were seen once. The sample belongs to a study of blood T cell repertoires in COVID-19. Study-level information: Donors in the United States, Italy and Spain gave samples during acute or convalescent COVID-19. From T cells, B-cell-depleted T cells, or PBMCs came the material, which was cDNA or gDNA.

This CDR3 region has 15 residues. The germline V gene has CDR1 SGHRS and CDR2 YFSETQ. Trimming took 4 bases from V and 3 from J, leaving 16 bases between them. The sample comprised peripheral blood. The chain is built from TRBV5-1 and TRBJ1-2, with TRBD1 as a possible D gene (5 bases). This clonotype originated in a woman older than 75 in a cohort sampled during active or convalescent COVID-19. The CDR3 here is CASSRSGGKDYGYTF. CDR3 nucleotides: TGCGCCAGCAGCAGAAGCGGGGGGAAGGACTATGGCTACACCTTC. Based on the CDR3 plus reference TRBV5-1 and TRBJ1-2, the full variable domain is KAGVTQTPRYLIKTRGQQVTLSCSPISGHRSVSWYQQTPGQGLQFLFEYFSETQRNKGNFPGRFSGRQFSNSRSEMNVSTLELGDSALYLCASSRSGGKDYGYTFGSGTRLTVV.